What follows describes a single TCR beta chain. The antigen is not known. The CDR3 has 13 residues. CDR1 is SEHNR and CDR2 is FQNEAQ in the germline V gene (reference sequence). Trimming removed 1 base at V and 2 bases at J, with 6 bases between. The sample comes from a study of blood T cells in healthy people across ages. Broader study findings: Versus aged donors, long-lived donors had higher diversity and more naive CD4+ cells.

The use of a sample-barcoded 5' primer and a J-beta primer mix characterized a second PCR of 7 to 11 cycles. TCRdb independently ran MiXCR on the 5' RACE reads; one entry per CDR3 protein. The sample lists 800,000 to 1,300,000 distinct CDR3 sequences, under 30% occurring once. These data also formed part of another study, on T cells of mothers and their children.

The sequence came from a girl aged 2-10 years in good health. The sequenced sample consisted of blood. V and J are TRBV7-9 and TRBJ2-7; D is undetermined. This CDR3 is CASSLVPAYEQYF. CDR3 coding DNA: TGTGCCAGCAGCTTAGTACCGGCCTACGAGCAGTACTTC.